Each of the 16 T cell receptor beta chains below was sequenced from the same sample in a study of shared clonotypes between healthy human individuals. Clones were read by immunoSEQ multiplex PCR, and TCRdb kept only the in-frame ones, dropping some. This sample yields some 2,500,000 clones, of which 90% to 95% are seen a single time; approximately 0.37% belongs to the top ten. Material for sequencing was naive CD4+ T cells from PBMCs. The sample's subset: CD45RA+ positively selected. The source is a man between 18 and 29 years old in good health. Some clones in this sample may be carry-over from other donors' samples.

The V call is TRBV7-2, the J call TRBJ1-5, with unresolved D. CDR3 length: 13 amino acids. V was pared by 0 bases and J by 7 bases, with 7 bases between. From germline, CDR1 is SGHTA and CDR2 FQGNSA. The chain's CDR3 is CASSLAPRQPQHF. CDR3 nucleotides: TGTGCCAGCAGCTTAGCCCCTAGACAGCCCCAGCATTTT.

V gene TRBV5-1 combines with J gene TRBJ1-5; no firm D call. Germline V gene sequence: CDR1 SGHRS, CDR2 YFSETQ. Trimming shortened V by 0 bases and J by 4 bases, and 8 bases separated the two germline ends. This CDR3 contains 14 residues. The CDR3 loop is CASSLDHLNQPQHF. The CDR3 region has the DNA TGCGCCAGCAGCTTGGACCATCTGAATCAGCCCCAGCATTTT. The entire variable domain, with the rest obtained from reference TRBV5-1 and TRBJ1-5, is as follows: KAGVTQTPRYLIKTRGQQVTLSCSPISGHRSVSWYQQTPGQGLQFLFEYFSETQRNKGNFPGRFSGRQFSNSRSEMNVSTLELGDSALYLCASSLDHLNQPQHFGDGTRLSIL.

DNA of the CDR3: TGCGCCAGCAGCTTGGTGGCGGGAGGTGTAGAGACCCAGTACTTC. Translating gives CASSLVAGGVETQYF. The chain carries TRBV5-1 and TRBJ2-5; 8 bases are a match to TRBD2. The length of the CDR3 is 15 residues. Trimming cost V 0 bases and J 4 bases; bases outside gene matches: 5. Per germline, CDR1 SGHRS and CDR2 YFSETQ. Looking up the rest from reference TRBV5-1 and TRBJ2-5 gives the full variable domain: KAGVTQTPRYLIKTRGQQVTLSCSPISGHRSVSWYQQTPGQGLQFLFEYFSETQRNKGNFPGRFSGRQFSNSRSEMNVSTLELGDSALYLCASSLVAGGVETQYFGPGTRLLVL.

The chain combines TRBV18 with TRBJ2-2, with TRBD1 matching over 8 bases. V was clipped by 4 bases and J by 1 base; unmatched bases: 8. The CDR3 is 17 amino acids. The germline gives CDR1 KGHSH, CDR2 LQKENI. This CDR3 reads CASSRRTGRGNTGELFF. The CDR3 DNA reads TGTGCCAGCTCACGTCGGACAGGGAGAGGGAACACCGGGGAGCTGTTTTTT.

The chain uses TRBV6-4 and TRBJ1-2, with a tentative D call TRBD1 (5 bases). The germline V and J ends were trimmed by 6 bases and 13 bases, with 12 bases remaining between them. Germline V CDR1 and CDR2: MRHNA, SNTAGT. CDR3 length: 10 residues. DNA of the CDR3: TGTGCCAGCAGAGGGACGCTTGGCACCTTC. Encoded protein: CASRGTLGTF.

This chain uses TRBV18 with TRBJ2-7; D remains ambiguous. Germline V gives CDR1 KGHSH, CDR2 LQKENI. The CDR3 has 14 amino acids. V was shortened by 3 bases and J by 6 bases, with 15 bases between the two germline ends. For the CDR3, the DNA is TGTGCCAGCTCACCCCAGTGGGGTAGTAGCGAGCAGTACTTC. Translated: CASSPQWGSSEQYF.

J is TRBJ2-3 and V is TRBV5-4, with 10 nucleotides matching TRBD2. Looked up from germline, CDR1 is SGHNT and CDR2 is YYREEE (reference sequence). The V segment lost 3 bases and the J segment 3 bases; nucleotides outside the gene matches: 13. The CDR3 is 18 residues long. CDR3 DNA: TGTGCCAGCAGCTCAAAGGACCCACTAGCGGGATTTACAGATACGCAGTATTTT. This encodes CASSSKDPLAGFTDTQYF.

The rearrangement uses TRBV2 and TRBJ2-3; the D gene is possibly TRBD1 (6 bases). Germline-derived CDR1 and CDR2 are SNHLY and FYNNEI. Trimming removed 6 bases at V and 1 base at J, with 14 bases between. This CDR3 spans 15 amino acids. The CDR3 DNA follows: TGTGCCAGCAGCTCACAGGGTTCGGGCACAGATACGCAGTATTTT. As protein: CASSSQGSGTDTQYF.

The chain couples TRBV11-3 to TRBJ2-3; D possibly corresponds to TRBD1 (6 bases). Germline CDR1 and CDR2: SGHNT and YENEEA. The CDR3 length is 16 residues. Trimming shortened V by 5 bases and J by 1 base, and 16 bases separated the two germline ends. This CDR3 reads CASSTRTGLGTDTQYF. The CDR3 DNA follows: TGTGCCAGCAGCACCCGAACAGGGTTGGGCACAGATACGCAGTATTTT. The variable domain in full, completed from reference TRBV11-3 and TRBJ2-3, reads EAGVVQSPRYKIIEKKQPVAFWCNPISGHNTLYWYLQNLGQGPELLIRYENEEAVDDSQLPKDRFSAERLKGVDSTLKIQPAELGDSAVYLCASSTRTGLGTDTQYFGPGTRLTVL.

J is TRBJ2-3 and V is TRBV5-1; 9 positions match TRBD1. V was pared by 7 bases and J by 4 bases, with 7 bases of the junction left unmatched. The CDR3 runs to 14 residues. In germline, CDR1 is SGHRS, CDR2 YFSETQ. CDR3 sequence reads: CASSGGQGPDTQYF. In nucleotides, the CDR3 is TGCGCCAGCTCTGGGGGACAGGGCCCAGATACGCAGTATTTT.

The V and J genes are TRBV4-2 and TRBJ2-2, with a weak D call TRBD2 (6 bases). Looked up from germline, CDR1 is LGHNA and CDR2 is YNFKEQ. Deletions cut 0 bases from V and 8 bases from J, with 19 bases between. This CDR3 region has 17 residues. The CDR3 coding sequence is TGTGCCAGCAGCCAAGAACTAGCACCGCTGCTCGCGGGGGAGCTGTTTTTT. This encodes CASSQELAPLLAGELFF.

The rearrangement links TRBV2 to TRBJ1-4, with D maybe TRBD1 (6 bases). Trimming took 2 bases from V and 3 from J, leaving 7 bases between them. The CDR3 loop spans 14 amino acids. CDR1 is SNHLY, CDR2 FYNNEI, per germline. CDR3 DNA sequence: TGTGCCAGCAGTGAATGGACAGCTAATGAAAAACTGTTTTTT. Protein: CASSEWTANEKLFF.

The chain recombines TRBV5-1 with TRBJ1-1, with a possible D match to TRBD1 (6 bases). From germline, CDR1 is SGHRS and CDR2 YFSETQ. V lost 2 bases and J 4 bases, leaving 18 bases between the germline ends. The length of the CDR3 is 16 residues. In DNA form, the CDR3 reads TGCGCCAGCAGCTTCACCGCAGGGGCTGTCGGCACTGAAGCTTTCTTT. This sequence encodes CASSFTAGAVGTEAFF.

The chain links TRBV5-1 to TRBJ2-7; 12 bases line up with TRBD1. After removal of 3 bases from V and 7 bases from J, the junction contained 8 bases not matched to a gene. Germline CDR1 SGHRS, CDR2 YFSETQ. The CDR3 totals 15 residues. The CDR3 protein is CASSSHRDRGLEQYF. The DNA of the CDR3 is TGCGCCAGCAGCTCACACCGGGACAGGGGGCTGGAGCAGTACTTC.

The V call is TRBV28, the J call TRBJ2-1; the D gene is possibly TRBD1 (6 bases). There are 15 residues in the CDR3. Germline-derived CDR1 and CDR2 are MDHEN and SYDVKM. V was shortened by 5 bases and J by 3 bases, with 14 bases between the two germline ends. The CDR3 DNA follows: TGTGCCAGCAGTCCGGGACAAAGTGGCTACAATGAGCAGTTCTTC. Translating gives CASSPGQSGYNEQFF.

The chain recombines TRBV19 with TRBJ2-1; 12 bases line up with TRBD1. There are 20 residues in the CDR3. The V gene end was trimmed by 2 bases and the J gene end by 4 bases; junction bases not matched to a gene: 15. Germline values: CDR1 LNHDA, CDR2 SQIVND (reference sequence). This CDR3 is CASSIPPGTGGSYSYNEQFF. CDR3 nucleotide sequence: TGTGCCAGTAGTATACCCCCCGGGACAGGGGGCTCCTACTCTTACAATGAGCAGTTCTTC.